These 4 T cell receptor beta chains share one sample of origin, sequenced in a study of human T cells and chemical hapten exposure. Time point noted: pre-sensitization, week 0. Treatment indicated: therapeutic diphenylcyclopropenone sensitization with weekly scalp DPC. Via MiXCR, TCRdb re-called the RACE reads, giving one row per CDR3 protein. This table has fewer than 350,000 distinct CDR3 sequences, 7.7% appearing once. The sequencing here drew on whole blood, taken in connection with sensitization to the hapten diphenylcyclopropenone (DPC). Receptor source: a man younger than 35 with alopecia areata. Some clones in this sample may be carry-over from other donors' samples.

The sample holds a few counts of this clonotype. The chain combines TRBV3-1 with TRBJ1-2, with 7 positions matching TRBD1. Germline trimming cut 0 bases from V and 5 bases from J; bases unmatched to any gene: 9. Germline V gene data show CDR1 as LGHDT and CDR2 as YNNKEL (reference sequence). This CDR3 is built from 16 residues. The CDR3: CASSQEVAGQKYGYTF. CDR3 sequence (DNA): TGTGCCAGCAGCCAAGAGGTTGCGGGACAGAAATATGGCTACACCTTC.

This clonotype was seen more than once but under ten times. This rearrangement joins TRBV20-1 to TRBJ1-1; no firm D call. The germline gives CDR1 DFQATT, CDR2 SNEGSKA (reference sequence). The CDR3 consists of 15 residues. The V end was cut by 3 bases, the J end by 0 bases, with 14 bases between. The CDR3 here is CSASRWADMNTEAFF. The CDR3 nucleotides read TGCAGTGCTAGTAGGTGGGCAGACATGAACACTGAAGCTTTCTTT.

The chain joins TRBV4-3 to TRBJ2-3; 7 bases align to TRBD1. Germline V gene data show CDR1 as LGHNA and CDR2 as YSLEER. V was clipped by 1 base and J by 0 bases; unmatched bases: 4. This CDR3 contains 16 residues. CDR3 nucleotides: TGCGCCAGCAGCCAAGCCACAGGGGCTAGCACAGATACGCAGTATTTT. Translating it yields CASSQATGASTDTQYF.

This clonotype has just a few counts. The chain uses TRBV2 and TRBJ2-5; 8 bases agree with TRBD1. Per the germline V gene, CDR1 is SNHLY and CDR2 is FYNNEI. V lost 4 bases to trimming and J lost 6 bases; unmatched junction nucleotides: 4. The CDR3 is made up of 13 amino acids. The CDR3 nucleotides are TGTGCCAGCAGTGCAGGGGGCGACAAGACCCAGTACTTC. Translation gives CASSAGGDKTQYF.